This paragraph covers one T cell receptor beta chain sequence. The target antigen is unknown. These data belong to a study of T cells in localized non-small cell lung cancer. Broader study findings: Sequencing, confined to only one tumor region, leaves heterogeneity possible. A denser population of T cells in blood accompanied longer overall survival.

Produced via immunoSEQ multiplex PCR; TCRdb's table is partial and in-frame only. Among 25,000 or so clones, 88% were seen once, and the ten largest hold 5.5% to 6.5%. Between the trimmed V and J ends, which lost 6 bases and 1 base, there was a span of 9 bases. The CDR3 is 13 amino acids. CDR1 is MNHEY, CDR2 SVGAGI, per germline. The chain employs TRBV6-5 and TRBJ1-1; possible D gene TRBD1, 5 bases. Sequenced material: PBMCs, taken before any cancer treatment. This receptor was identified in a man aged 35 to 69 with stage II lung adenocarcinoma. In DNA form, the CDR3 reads TGTGCCAGCAGCCCGCAGGGGAACACTGAAGCTTTCTTT. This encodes CASSPQGNTEAFF.